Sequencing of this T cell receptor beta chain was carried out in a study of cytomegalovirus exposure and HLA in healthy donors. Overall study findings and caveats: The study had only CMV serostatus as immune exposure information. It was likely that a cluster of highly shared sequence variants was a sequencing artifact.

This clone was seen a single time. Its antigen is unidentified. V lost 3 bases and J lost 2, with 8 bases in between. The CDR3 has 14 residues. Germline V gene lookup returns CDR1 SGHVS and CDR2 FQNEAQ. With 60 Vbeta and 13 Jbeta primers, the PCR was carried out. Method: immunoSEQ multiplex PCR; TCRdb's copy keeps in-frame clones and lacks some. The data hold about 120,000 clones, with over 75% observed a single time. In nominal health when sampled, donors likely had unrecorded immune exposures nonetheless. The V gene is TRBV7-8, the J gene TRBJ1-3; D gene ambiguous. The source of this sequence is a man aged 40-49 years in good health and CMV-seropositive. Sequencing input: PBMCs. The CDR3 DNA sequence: TGTGCCAGCAGCTTCATGGCCACTGGAAACACCATATATTTT. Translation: CASSFMATGNTIYF. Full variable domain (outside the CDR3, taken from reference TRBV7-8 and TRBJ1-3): GAGVSQSPRYKVAKRGQDVALRCDPISGHVSLFWYQQALGQGPEFLTYFQNEAQLDKSGLPSDRFFAERPEGSVSTLKIQRTQQEDSAVYLCASSFMATGNTIYFGEGSWLTVV.